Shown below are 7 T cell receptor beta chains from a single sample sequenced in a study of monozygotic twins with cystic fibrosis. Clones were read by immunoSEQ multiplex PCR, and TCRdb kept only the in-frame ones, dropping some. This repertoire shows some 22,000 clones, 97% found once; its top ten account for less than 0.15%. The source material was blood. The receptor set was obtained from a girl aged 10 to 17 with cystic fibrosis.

The CDR3 protein is CASSTGTSYEQYF. CDR3 DNA sequence: TGTGCCAGCAGCACCGGGACAAGTTACGAGCAGTACTTC. This chain uses TRBV11-1 with TRBJ2-7; D may be TRBD1 (6 bases). The CDR3 contains 13 residues. Trimming shortened V by 5 bases and J by 4 bases, and 12 bases separated the two germline ends. CDR1 is SGHAT and CDR2 is FQDESV in the germline V gene (reference sequence).

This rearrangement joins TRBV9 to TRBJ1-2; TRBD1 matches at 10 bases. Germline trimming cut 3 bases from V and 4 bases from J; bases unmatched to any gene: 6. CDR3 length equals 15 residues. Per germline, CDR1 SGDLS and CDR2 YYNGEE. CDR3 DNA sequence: TGTGCCAGCAGCGCGACAGGGGGCGCATTCTATGGCTACACCTTC. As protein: CASSATGGAFYGYTF.

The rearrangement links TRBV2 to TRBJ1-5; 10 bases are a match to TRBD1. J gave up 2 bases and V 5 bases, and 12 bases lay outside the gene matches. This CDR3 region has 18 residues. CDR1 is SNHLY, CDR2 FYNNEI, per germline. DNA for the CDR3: TGTGCCAGCAGTACTCGGACAGGGGGGGTTGCAGGCAATCAGCCCCAGCATTTT. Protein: CASSTRTGGVAGNQPQHF.

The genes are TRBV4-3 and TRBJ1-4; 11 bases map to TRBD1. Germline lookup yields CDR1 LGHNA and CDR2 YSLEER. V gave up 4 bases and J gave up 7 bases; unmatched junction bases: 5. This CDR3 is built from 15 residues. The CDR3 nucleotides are TGCGCCAGCAGCCGCGGGACAGGGGGGTCTGAAAAACTGTTTTTT. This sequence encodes CASSRGTGGSEKLFF.

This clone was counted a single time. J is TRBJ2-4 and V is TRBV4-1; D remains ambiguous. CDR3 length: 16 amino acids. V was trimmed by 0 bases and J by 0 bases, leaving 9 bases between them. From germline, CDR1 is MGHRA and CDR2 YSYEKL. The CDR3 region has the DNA TGCGCCAGCAGCCAAGACGGTGGCCAAGCCAAAAACATTCAGTACTTC. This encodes CASSQDGGQAKNIQYF.

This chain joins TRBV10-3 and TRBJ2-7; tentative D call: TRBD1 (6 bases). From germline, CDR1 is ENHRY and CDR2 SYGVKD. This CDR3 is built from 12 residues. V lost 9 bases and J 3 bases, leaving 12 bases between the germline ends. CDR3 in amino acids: CAITGTNYEQYV. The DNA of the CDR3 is TGTGCCATTACCGGGACAAACTACGAGCAGTACGTC.

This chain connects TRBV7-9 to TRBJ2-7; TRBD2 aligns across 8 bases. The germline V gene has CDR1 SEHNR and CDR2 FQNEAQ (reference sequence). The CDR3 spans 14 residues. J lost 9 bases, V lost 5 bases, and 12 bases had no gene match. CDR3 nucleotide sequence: TGTGCCAGCAGCCCGGGGGGGCTCCTTATAGGGCAGTACTTC. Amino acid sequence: CASSPGGLLIGQYF.